The rows below give T cell receptor beta chains drawn from one sample of a study of T cell repertoires in cytomegalovirus infection. These receptors lack a known antigen. TCRdb re-derived calls from the reads in MiXCR, one entry per CDR3 protein. The sample has about 770,000 distinct CDR3 sequences, 29% seen once. The starting material was cultured CD8+ T cells from PBMCs, obtained from culture after CMV antigen stimulation. The receptors derive from a human donor in good health (CMV status not recorded). Some clones in this sample may be carry-over from other donors' samples. The CDR3 runs from the conserved cysteine through the conserved F or W. D genes are given only for firm matches. A clone size is listed for some rows: how often the clone was seen (once, few, many), or a class if it is expanded.

>TRBV10-1|many|TRBJ2-2|.
TGCGCCAGCAGTGAGGGCGGTCAGGGGGGCACCGGGGAGCTGTTTTTT
CASSEGGQGGTGELFF
>TRBV12-3/TRBV12-4|few|TRBJ1-5|TRBD1
TGTGCCAGCAGCCAGGGGGACACCAATCAGCCCCAGCATTTT
CASSQGDTNQPQHF
>TRBV27|many|TRBJ1-5|.
TGTGCCAGCAGTTTAGGGCCTCAAAATAGCAATCAGCCCCAGCATTTT
CASSLGPQNSNQPQHF
>TRBV7-8|many|TRBJ2-1|TRBD2
TGTGCCAGCAGCTCACCGGGACTAGCTTCTTACAATGAGCAGTTCTTC
CASSSPGLASYNEQFF
>TRBV6-5|.|TRBJ2-5|TRBD1
TGTGCCAGCAGAGGGACAGGGGTGCCAGAGACCCAGTACTTC
CASRGTGVPETQYF
>TRBV7-8|few|TRBJ2-2|TRBD2
TGTGCCAGCAGCTTAGGGGGGGGAACGAACACCGGGGAGCTGTTTTTT
CASSLGGGTNTGELFF
>TRBV6-4|.|TRBJ2-1|.
TGTGCCAGCAGTGAAACAGGGTACAGCTCCTACAATGAGCAGTTCTTC
CASSETGYSSYNEQFF
>TRBV6-5|few|TRBJ2-2|TRBD1
TGTGCCAGCAGTCCTGAAACCGGGACAGATAACACCGGGGAGCTGTTTTTT
CASSPETGTDNTGELFF
>TRBV6-6|.|TRBJ1-2|.
TGTGCCAGCAGTTACTCTACCAGGGAAGGCTACACCTTC
CASSYSTREGYTF
>TRBV5-6|.|TRBJ1-5|.
TGTGCCAGCAGCGCAACAGGGTTCTCGGAGCCCCAGCATTTT
CASSATGFSEPQHF
>TRBV27|.|TRBJ1-5|.
TGTGCCAGCAGTTTATCGAGCATCCGGAGGGGCAATCAGCCCCAGCATTTT
CASSLSSIRRGNQPQHF
>TRBV7-6|few|TRBJ1-4|.
TGTGCCAGCAGCTTAGTGCAGAATGAAAAACTGTTTTTT
CASSLVQNEKLFF
>TRBV6-6|few|TRBJ2-1|.
TGTGCCAGCAGTTACTGGGGGCCAGTGACATTCCATGAGCAGTTCTTC
CASSYWGPVTFHEQFF
>TRBV7-4|.|TRBJ2-2|.
TGTGCCAGCAGCTCACCATTATCAGGGAACACCGGGGAGCTGTTTTTT
CASSSPLSGNTGELFF
>TRBV14|.|TRBJ1-2|.
TGTGCCAGCAGCCAAGCCCGTCTGGGATCGTATGGCTACACCTTC
CASSQARLGSYGYTF
>TRBV5-1|few|TRBJ1-1|.
TGCGCCAGCAGCTTCTCGGGTATGAACACTGAAGCTTTCTTT
CASSFSGMNTEAFF
>TRBV2|.|TRBJ2-7|TRBD1
TGTGCCAGCAGTGAAACGGGACAGTCCTACGAGCAGTACTTC
CASSETGQSYEQYF
>TRBV29-1|.|TRBJ2-1|TRBD2
TGCAGCGTTGTAGCGGGACTGAAAAATGAGCAGTTCTTC
CSVVAGLKNEQFF
>TRBV4-1|.|TRBJ2-3|TRBD2
TGCGCCAGCAGCCACCCGGCGGCTAGCGGGGGGTACACAGATACGCAGTATTTT
CASSHPAASGGYTDTQYF
>TRBV12-3/TRBV12-4|few|TRBJ1-2|.
TGTGCCAGCAGTTCAACAGGGTATGGGCCCCATGGCTACACCTTC
CASSSTGYGPHGYTF
>TRBV7-9|many|TRBJ1-2|TRBD1
TGTGCCAGCAGCCCCTTGAGGACAGGCCGACTAGATGGAGGCTACACCTTC
CASSPLRTGRLDGGYTF
>TRBV27|few|TRBJ1-4|.
TGTGCCAGCAGCCCCGCAGGGTCAAATGAAAAACTGTTTTTT
CASSPAGSNEKLFF
>TRBV7-3|.|TRBJ2-1|.
TGTGCCAGCAGCGCGGCGGGGACACCAGGGGATGAGCAGTTCTTC
CASSAAGTPGDEQFF
>TRBV10-2|.|TRBJ2-1|.
TGCGCCAGCAGCGACTACGGGACGACCTACAATGAGCAGTTCTTC
CASSDYGTTYNEQFF
>TRBV15|.|TRBJ2-5|.
TGTGCCACCAGCAGGCCACGTGGGGTCCAAGAGACCCAGTACTTC
CATSRPRGVQETQYF
>TRBV28|few|TRBJ1-1|.
TGTGCCAGCAGTTTATGGGACAGCTCAGGAATGAACACTGAAGCTTTCTTT
CASSLWDSSGMNTEAFF
>TRBV6-2/TRBV6-3|few|TRBJ1-5|.
TGTGCCAGCAGTTACACCGGGGTCGGCAGACGGTACAATCAGCCCCAGCATTTT
CASSYTGVGRRYNQPQHF
>TRBV7-8|.|TRBJ1-2|TRBD1
TGTGCCAGCAGCCCCAGGACAGGGGCTAACTATGGCTACACCTTC
CASSPRTGANYGYTF
>TRBV7-6|.|TRBJ2-7|.
TGTGCCAGCAGTCCCAGTGAGAGGAGACAGGGACTTCCCTACGAGCAGTACTTC
CASSPSERRQGLPYEQYF
>TRBV19|.|TRBJ2-1|.
TGTGCCAGTAGCCTAACGCCTGGGCAGTCGGTGCAGTTCTTC
CASSLTPGQSVQFF
>TRBV7-8|many|TRBJ2-1|TRBD2
TGTGCCAGCAGCTTAATGGGACTAGCGGGGACCAATGAGCAGTTCTTC
CASSLMGLAGTNEQFF
>TRBV6-2/TRBV6-3|.|TRBJ2-5|.
TGTGCCAGCAGAATTAAGGGCTACAACCTAGAGACCCAGTACTTC
CASRIKGYNLETQYF
>TRBV20-1|.|TRBJ1-1|.
TGCAGTGCTAGACCCAGGGTTTCTGAAGCTTTCTTT
CSARPRVSEAFF
>TRBV7-6|many|TRBJ2-7|TRBD2
TGTGCCAGCAGTTACCGCGGGGGGCCCTACGAGCAGTACTTC
CASSYRGGPYEQYF
>TRBV2|few|TRBJ2-3|.
TGTGCCAGCAGTGAAGCGCAACGTTACAAGTATACGCAGTATTTT
CASSEAQRYKYTQYF
>TRBV20-1|.|TRBJ1-2|.
TGCAGTGCTAGAGATGAATTGGCCCAGACTAACTATGGCTACACCTTC
CSARDELAQTNYGYTF
>TRBV7-6|.|TRBJ1-6|.
TGTGCCAGCAGCCCCCTGGACAGTCGGGATTCACCCCTCCACTTT
CASSPLDSRDSPLHF
>TRBV29-1|.|TRBJ2-2|.
TGCAGCGTTGAAATTGGGTTGGACACCGGGGAGCTGTTTTTT
CSVEIGLDTGELFF
>TRBV10-1|.|TRBJ1-1|.
TGCGCCAGGGGTCGAGATGGACATATGAACACTGAAGCTTTCTTT
CARGRDGHMNTEAFF
>TRBV25-1|once|TRBJ1-2|.
TGTGCCAGCAGTGAATCGGGGAGCCACTATGGCTACACCTTC
CASSESGSHYGYTF
>TRBV7-6|.|TRBJ1-1|TRBD1
TGTGCCAGCAGCTTTATACCGGGACAGGGTTTACCTGAAGCTTTCTTT
CASSFIPGQGLPEAFF
>TRBV7-6|many|TRBJ2-6|.
TGTGCCAGCAGCTTAGCGACCTCTGGGGCCAACGTCCTGACTTTC
CASSLATSGANVLTF
>TRBV6-1|.|TRBJ2-5|TRBD2
TGTGCCAGCAGTCCCCTGGGACTAGCGGGGGAAGAGACCCAGTACTTC
CASSPLGLAGEETQYF
>TRBV19|few|TRBJ1-5|TRBD1
TGTGCCAGTAGGACAGGGGGCGACCAGCCCCAGCATTTT
CASRTGGDQPQHF
>TRBV2|.|TRBJ1-3|.
TGTGCCAGCATAGGGCCCAGGACGGGGGTCTCTGGAAACACCATATATTTT
CASIGPRTGVSGNTIYF
>TRBV19|.|TRBJ2-1|TRBD1
TGTGCCAGTAGTACCCCCTTATTAGGACAGGGCAGCAATGAGCAGTTCTTC
CASSTPLLGQGSNEQFF
>TRBV19|.|TRBJ1-4|TRBD1
TGTGCCAGTAGTTTCGGACAGGCTCTGTTCAGGAGAAACGCAACTAATGAAAAACTGTTTTTT
CASSFGQALFRRNATNEKLFF
>TRBV12-3/TRBV12-4|.|TRBJ2-3|TRBD2
TGTGCCAGCACCCGATGGACTAGCGGGGTTCCTAGCACAGATACGCAGTATTTT
CASTRWTSGVPSTDTQYF
>TRBV7-9|.|TRBJ2-2|.
TGTGCCAGCAGCCACAGCGGTATGGGGGAGCTGTTTTTT
CASSHSGMGELFF
>TRBV27|.|TRBJ2-4|TRBD1
TGTGCCAGCAGTTCGCCCGGGACAGGGGGCAAAAACATTCAGTACTTC
CASSSPGTGGKNIQYF
>TRBV11-2|few|TRBJ2-2|.
TGTGCCAGCAGCTTAGGCTACTCCCGAGCCGGGGAGCTGTTTTTT
CASSLGYSRAGELFF
>TRBV25-1|.|TRBJ1-1|.
TGTGCCAGCAGTGAATATACGGACCCTACAGCAACTGAAGCTTTCTTT
CASSEYTDPTATEAFF
>TRBV5-4|few|TRBJ1-2|TRBD1
TGTGCCAGCACCCAAGACAGGGAGACTAACTATGGCTACACCTTC
CASTQDRETNYGYTF
>TRBV6-5|many|TRBJ1-2|.
TGTGCCAGCAGTTACTCTCCAGGACCCTATGGCTACACCTTC
CASSYSPGPYGYTF
>TRBV12-3/TRBV12-4|few|TRBJ2-5|.
TGTGCCAGCAGCCCACAGGAATATCGAGGGGAGACCCAGTACTTC
CASSPQEYRGETQYF
>TRBV7-6|many|TRBJ2-3|TRBD1
TGTGCCAGCAGCTTAGCCTCGGAACAGGGGACAGATACGCAGTATTTT
CASSLASEQGTDTQYF
>TRBV7-2|many|TRBJ1-2|TRBD1
TGTGCCAGCAGCTTCCCCACCCTACAGGGGAGTCACCACTATGGCTACACCTTC
CASSFPTLQGSHHYGYTF
>TRBV7-9|few|TRBJ2-2|.
TGTGCCAGCAGCTTCGAGTTCACCGGGGAGCTGTTTTTT
CASSFEFTGELFF
>TRBV27|.|TRBJ2-2|.
TGTGCCAGCAGTTTAGTGGGCCGGGAGCTGTTTTTT
CASSLVGRELFF